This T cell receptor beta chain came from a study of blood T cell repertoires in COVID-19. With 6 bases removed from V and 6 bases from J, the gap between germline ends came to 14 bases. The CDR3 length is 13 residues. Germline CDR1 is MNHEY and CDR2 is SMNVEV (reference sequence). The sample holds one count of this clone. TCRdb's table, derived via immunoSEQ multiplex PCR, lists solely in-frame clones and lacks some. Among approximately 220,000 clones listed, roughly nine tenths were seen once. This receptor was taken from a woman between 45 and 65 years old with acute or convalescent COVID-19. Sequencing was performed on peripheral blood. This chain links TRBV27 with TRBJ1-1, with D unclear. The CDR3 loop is CASSYPGLAEAFF. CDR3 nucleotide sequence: TGTGCCAGCAGCTACCCTGGGCTGGCTGAAGCTTTCTTT.